The entry that follows covers one T cell receptor beta chain sequence. This specimen belongs to a study of blood T cell repertoires in COVID-19. Study details: COVID-19 samples collected from the United States, Italy and Spain covered acute and convalescent phases. Sources were T cells, B-cell-depleted T cells, or PBMCs; the material itself was cDNA or gDNA.

From germline, CDR1 is MDHEN and CDR2 SYDVKM. The junction had 8 bases not matched to a gene; V was cut back by 9 bases and J by 4 bases. This CDR3 is built from 13 residues. Original handling: The authors estimated nucleated cell counts from reference gene primer amplification. Repertoires were generated with immunoSEQ multiplex PCR, while TCRdb's copy carries only in-frame clones and drops some. D and trimming come from the DNA, and the V and J calls and clone size come from that table. The table has 120,000 or so clones, around 77% seen once. The receptor was isolated from a human donor in a cohort sampled during active COVID-19. The sample comprised peripheral blood. V is TRBV28 and J is TRBJ2-7; TRBD1 matches at 8 bases. Here the CDR3 DNA reads TGTGCCAGGCTTGGCAGGGGGCTGTACGAGCAGTACTTC. This sequence encodes CARLGRGLYEQYF.